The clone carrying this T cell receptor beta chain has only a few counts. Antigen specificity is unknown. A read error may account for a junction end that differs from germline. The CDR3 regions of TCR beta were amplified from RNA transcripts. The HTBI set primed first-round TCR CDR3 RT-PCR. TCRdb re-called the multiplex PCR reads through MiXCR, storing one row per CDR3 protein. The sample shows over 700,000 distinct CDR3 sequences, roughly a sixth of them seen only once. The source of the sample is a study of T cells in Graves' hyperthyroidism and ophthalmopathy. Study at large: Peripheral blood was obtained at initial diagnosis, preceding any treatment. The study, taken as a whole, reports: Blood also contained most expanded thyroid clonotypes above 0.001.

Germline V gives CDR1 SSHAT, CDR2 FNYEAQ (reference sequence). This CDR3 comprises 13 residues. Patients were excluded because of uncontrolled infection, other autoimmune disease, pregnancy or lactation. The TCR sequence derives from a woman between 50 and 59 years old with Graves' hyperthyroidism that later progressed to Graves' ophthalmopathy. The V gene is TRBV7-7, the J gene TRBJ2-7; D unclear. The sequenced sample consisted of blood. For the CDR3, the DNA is TGTGCTAGCAGTTCACCCTCGAGCCTCGAGCAGTACTTC. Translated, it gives CASSSPSSLEQYF.